This T cell receptor beta chain is drawn from a study of cytomegalovirus exposure and HLA in healthy donors. Primers included in the PCR were 60 Vbeta and 13 Jbeta primers. Some clones are missing from TCRdb's copy, which holds only in-frame ones; the method was immunoSEQ multiplex PCR. The profile shows 200,000 to 250,000 clones, around 70% of them singletons. With 0 bases removed from V and 7 bases from J, the gap between germline ends came to 12 bases. Germline CDR1 is SNHLY and CDR2 is FYNNEI. The CDR3 extends over 14 amino acids. In its sample, this clone was seen once. The rearrangement uses TRBV2 and TRBJ1-2, with D perhaps matching TRBD1 (5 bases). Source material: PBMCs. The TCR originated in a man aged 40-49 years in good health and CMV-seropositive. The CDR3 DNA reads as TGTGCCAGCAGTGAAGCGCGGGGGGTGACTGGCTACACCTTC. It translates to CASSEARGVTGYTF. The whole variable domain, filled in from reference TRBV2 and TRBJ1-2, reads EPEVTQTPSHQVTQMGQEVILRCVPISNHLYFYWYRQILGQKVEFLVSFYNNEISEKSEIFDDQFSVERPDGSNFTLKIRSTKLEDSAMYFCASSEARGVTGYTFGSGTRLTVV.